The present entry profiles one T cell receptor beta chain with its context. The target antigen is unknown. Data came from immunoSEQ multiplex PCR; TCRdb stores just in-frame clones and leaves some out. This sample yields 760,000 or so clones, of which 96% are seen a single time; roughly 0.23% belongs to the top ten. The germline V and J ends were trimmed by 5 bases and 0 bases, with 8 bases remaining between them. Germline loops: CDR1 MNHEY, CDR2 SMNVEV (reference sequence). This CDR3 comprises 15 residues. These data belong to a study of shared clonotypes between healthy human individuals. Notes on the study in general: Memory subsets had estimated richness that was generally smaller than that of naive subsets.

CD45RO negativity and positive selection for CCR7 defined naive CD8 cells, a population that excluded terminally differentiated effector memory CD45RA+ cells. Every contributor of samples was a Caucasian grown-up residing in Nashville, Tennessee. This clonotype was obtained from a man aged 25 to 40 in good health. Sequenced: naive CD8+ T cells sorted from blood. The chain links TRBV27 to TRBJ2-6; D remains ambiguous. The CDR3 sequence is CASSMVASGANVLTF. As DNA, the CDR3 is TGTGCCAGCAGTATGGTTGCCTCTGGGGCCAACGTCCTGACTTTC.